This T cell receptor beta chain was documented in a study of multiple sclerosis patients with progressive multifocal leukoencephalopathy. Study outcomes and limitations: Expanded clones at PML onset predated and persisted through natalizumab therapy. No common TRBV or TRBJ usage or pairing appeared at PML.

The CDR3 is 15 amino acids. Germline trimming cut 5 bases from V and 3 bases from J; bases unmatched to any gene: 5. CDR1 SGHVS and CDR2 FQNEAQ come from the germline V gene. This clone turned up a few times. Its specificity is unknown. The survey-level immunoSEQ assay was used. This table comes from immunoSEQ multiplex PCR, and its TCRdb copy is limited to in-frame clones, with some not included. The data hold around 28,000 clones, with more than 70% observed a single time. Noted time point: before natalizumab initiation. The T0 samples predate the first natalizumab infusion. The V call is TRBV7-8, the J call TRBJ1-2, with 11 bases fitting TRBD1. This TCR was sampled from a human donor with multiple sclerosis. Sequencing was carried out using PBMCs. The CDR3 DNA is TGTGCCAGCAGCCCGGGGACAGGGGGGGACTATGGCTACACCTTC. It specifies CASSPGTGGDYGYTF.